The clone carrying this TCR beta chain was seen just once. The CDR3 loop spans 15 amino acids. V was clipped by 0 bases and J by 4 bases; unmatched bases: 5. Germline assignment: CDR1 MNHEY and CDR2 SVGAGI. This sample was taken from a study of cytomegalovirus exposure and HLA in healthy donors. Both 60 Vbeta primers and 13 Jbeta primers went into the PCR. Data came from immunoSEQ multiplex PCR; TCRdb stores just in-frame clones and leaves some out. The sample comprises under 200,000 clones, 80% of which are singletons, and around 5.4% rests with the top ten. V and J are TRBV6-5 and TRBJ2-7, with 8 positions matching TRBD2. Sample: PBMCs. The receptor's source is a man aged 35 to 55 in good health and CMV-seronegative. CDR3: CASSYSFGGGYEQYF. In nucleotides, the CDR3 is TGTGCCAGCAGTTACTCGTTCGGGGGGGGGTACGAGCAGTACTTC.